These T cell receptor beta chains were read from a single sample in a study of T cells in Graves' hyperthyroidism and ophthalmopathy. TCRdb reprocessed the multiplex PCR reads with MiXCR, giving one entry per CDR3 protein. The repertoire holds nearly 750,000 distinct CDR3 sequences, with under 45% as singletons. Sequenced: blood. These receptors were obtained from a woman aged 40-49 years with Graves' hyperthyroidism. Both conserved end residues are part of each CDR3. D genes are given only for firm matches. Clone size is not always given. Where it is, it says once, few, many or a class for expanded clones.

v_call	clone_size	d_call	j_call	cdr3_aa	cdr3_nt
TRBV10-3	many	.	TRBJ2-2	CASERQDGELFF	TGTGCCAGCGAGAGACAGGACGGGGAGCTGTTTTTT
TRBV29-1	many	TRBD1	TRBJ1-2	CSVRDRSYGYTF	TGCAGCGTACGGGACAGGAGCTATGGCTACACCTTC
TRBV5-1	many	TRBD1	TRBJ1-1	CASSLGTGGLAEAFF	TGCGCCAGCAGCTTGGGGACAGGGGGTTTGGCTGAAGCTTTCTTT
TRBV24-1	.	TRBD1	TRBJ2-1	CAISEGQYNEQFF	TGTGCCATCAGTGAGGGACAGTACAATGAGCAGTTCTTC
TRBV6-1	few	TRBD1	TRBJ1-2	CASSEIFAPTGHGYTF	TGTGCCAGCAGTGAGATTTTCGCCCCGACAGGGCACGGCTACACCTTC
TRBV10-3	.	.	TRBJ1-2	CAISPVTPPSYGYTF	TGTGCCATCAGTCCCGTGACACCACCTAGCTATGGCTACACCTTC
TRBV10-3	many	.	TRBJ1-1	CAISDLVLAFF	TGTGCCATCAGTGATCTGGTGTTGGCTTTCTTT
TRBV20-1	many	.	TRBJ1-5	CSAKVLLTSNQPQHF	TGCAGTGCCAAAGTACTATTGACGAGCAATCAGCCCCAGCATTTT
TRBV6-1	few	.	TRBJ1-1	CASSEARWASEAFF	TGTGCCAGCAGTGAAGCACGTTGGGCATCCGAAGCTTTCTTT
TRBV9	few	.	TRBJ1-1	CASSALGGNTEAFF	TGTGCCAGCAGCGCCCTGGGGGGAAACACTGAAGCTTTCTTT
TRBV2	.	TRBD1	TRBJ2-1	CANRDSYNEQFF	TGTGCCAACCGGGACAGCTACAATGAGCAGTTCTTC
TRBV25-1	few	TRBD2	TRBJ2-7	CASSPPGLAGGKSTYEQYF	TGTGCCAGCAGCCCCCCCGGACTAGCGGGGGGGAAGTCTACCTACGAGCAGTACTTC
TRBV12-3/TRBV12-4	few	TRBD1	TRBJ1-6	CASSLADRDNSPLHF	TGTGCCAGCAGTTTAGCGGACAGGGATAATTCACCCCTCCACTTT
TRBV7-9	.	.	TRBJ1-1	CASSTTGNTVAFF	TGTGCCAGCAGCACCACGGGGAACACTGTAGCTTTCTTT
TRBV20-1	few	.	TRBJ2-5	CSARDAVYQETQYF	TGCAGTGCTAGAGACGCAGTGTACCAAGAGACCCAGTACTTC
TRBV5-8	.	TRBD1	TRBJ1-5	CASSSEDRDPKNQPQHF	TGTGCCAGCAGCTCCGAGGACAGGGACCCCAAGAATCAGCCCCAGCATTTT
TRBV19	few	.	TRBJ1-1	CASSTELGLNTEAFF	TGTGCCAGTAGTACGGAGCTCGGATTGAACACTGAAGCTTTCTTT
TRBV2	.	.	TRBJ2-7	CASGGTRAHEQYF	TGTGCCAGCGGGGGAACTAGGGCCCATGAGCAGTACTTC